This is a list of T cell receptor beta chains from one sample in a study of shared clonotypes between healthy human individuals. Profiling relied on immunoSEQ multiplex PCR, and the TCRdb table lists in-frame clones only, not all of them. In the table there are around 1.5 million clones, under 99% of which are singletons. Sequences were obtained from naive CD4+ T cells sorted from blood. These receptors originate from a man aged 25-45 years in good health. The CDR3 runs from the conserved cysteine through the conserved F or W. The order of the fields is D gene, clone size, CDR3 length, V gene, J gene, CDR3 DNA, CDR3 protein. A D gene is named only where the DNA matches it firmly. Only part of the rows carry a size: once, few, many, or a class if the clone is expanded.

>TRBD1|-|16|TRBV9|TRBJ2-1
TGTGCCAGCAGCAAAATAGGACAGGTCTCCTACAATGAGCAGTTCTTC
CASSKIGQVSYNEQFF
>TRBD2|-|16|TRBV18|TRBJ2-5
TGTGCCAGCTCGCCCCTAGCGGGTTCGATGCAAGAGACCCAGTACTTC
CASSPLAGSMQETQYF
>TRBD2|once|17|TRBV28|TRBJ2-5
TGTGCCAGCAGTTTCTCCCTTAGCGGGAGTTTGGAAGAGACCCAGTACTTC
CASSFSLSGSLEETQYF
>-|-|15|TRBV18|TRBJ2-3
TGTGCCACCCTGAAGTGGGACACCCTCACAGATACGCAGTATTTT
CATLKWDTLTDTQYF
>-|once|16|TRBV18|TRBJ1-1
TGTGCCAGCTCACCACAGGCCTTTGGGGGTGGTACTGAAGCTTTCTTT
CASSPQAFGGGTEAFF
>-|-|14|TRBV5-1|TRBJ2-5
TGCGCCAGCAGTCAAATCGACGAGCAAGAGACCCAGTACTTC
CASSQIDEQETQYF
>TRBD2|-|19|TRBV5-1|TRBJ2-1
TGCGCCAGCAGCTTGGCCCCCAGACTAGCGGGAGTGACGGCGAATGAGCAGTTCTTC
CASSLAPRLAGVTANEQFF
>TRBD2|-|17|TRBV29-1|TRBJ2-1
TGCAGCGTTGAAGGAGCGGGAGGGCCAAGTACCTACAATGAGCAGTTCTTC
CSVEGAGGPSTYNEQFF
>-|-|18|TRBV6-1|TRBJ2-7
TGTGCCAGCAGCGAAACCTCGCAGAGAAAAACTGGGGCCTACGAGCAGTACTTC
CASSETSQRKTGAYEQYF
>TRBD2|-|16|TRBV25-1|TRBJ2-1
TGTGCCAGCAGTGAAGGGAGACTAGCGATCGGGGATGAGCAGTTCTTC
CASSEGRLAIGDEQFF
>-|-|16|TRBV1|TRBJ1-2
TGCACCAGCAGCCGACCTAGTTTGTGCGAGACCTATGGCTACACCTTC
CTSSRPSLCETYGYTF
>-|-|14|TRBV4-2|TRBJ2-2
TGTGCCAGCAGCCAAGTCTTACAGTCCGGGGAGCTGTTTTTT
CASSQVLQSGELFF